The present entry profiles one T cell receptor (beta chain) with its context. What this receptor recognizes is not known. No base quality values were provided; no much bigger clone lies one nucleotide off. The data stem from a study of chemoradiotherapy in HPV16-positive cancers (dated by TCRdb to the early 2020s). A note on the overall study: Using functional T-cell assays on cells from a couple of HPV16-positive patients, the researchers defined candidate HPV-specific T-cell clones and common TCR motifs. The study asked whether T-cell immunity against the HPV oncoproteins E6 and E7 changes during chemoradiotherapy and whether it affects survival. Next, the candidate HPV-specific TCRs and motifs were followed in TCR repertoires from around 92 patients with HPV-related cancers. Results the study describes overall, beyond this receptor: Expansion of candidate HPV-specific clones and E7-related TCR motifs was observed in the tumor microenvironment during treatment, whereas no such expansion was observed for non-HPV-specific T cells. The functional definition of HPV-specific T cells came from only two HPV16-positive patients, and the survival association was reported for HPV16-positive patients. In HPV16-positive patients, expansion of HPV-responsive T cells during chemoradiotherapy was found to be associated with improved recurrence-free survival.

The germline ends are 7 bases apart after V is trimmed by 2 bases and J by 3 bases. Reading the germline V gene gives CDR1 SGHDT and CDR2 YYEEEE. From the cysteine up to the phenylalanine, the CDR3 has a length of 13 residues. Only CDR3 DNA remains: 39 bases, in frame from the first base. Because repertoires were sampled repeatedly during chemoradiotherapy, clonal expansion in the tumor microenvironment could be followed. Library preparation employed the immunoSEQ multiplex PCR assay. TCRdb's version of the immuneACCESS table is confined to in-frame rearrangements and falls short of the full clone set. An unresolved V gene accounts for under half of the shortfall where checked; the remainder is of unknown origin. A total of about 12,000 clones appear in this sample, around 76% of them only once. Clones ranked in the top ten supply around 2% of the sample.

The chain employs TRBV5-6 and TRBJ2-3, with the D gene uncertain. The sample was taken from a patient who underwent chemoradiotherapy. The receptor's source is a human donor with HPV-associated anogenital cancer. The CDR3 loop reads CASSFLQTDTQYF. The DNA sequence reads TGTGCCAGCAGCTTCCTCCAGACAGATACGCAGTATTTT.